The 12 T cell receptor beta chains reported below all come from one sample, sequenced in a study of OX40 agonist ivuxolimab in advanced cancers. The data were produced by immunoSEQ multiplex PCR, yet TCRdb's version contains in-frame clones alone and is incomplete. This table holds over 30,000 clones, about four fifths found once. The material was CD4+ or CD8+ T cells sorted from blood, obtained in a trial of the OX40 agonist ivuxolimab. These receptors all stem from an adult with an advanced solid tumor such as melanoma, head and neck, liver or kidney cancer.

This clone was observed once. CDR3 loop: CASSPDVGSFSGEQYF. The CDR3 nucleotides are TGTGCCAGCTCACCGGACGTCGGTAGTTTTTCGGGCGAGCAGTACTTC. The chain has TRBV18 and TRBJ2-7; D is uncertain. This CDR3 comprises 16 residues. V lost 3 bases and J lost 6, with 21 bases in between. Germline V gene data show CDR1 as KGHSH and CDR2 as LQKENI. Using reference TRBV18 and TRBJ2-7 for the parts outside the CDR3, the full variable domain is NAGVMQNPRHLVRRRGQEARLRCSPMKGHSHVYWYRQLPEEGLKFMVYLQKENIIDESGMPKERFSAEFPKEGPSILRIQQVVRGDSAAYFCASSPDVGSFSGEQYFGPGTRLTVT.

The genes are TRBV11-3 and TRBJ2-1; TRBD2 matches 8 bases. CDR3 size: 15 residues. CDR1 and CDR2 (germline): SGHNT, YENEEA. V gave up 5 bases and J gave up 4 bases; unmatched junction bases: 7. CDR3 protein: CASSRSGRYYNEQFF. Written as DNA, the CDR3 is TGTGCCAGCAGCAGAAGCGGGAGATATTACAATGAGCAGTTCTTC.

V and J are TRBV9 and TRBJ1-1, with D perhaps matching TRBD1 (6 bases). Per the germline V gene, CDR1 is SGDLS and CDR2 is YYNGEE. The CDR3 spans 14 residues. The V end lost 7 bases, the J end lost 1 base, and 14 bases lay between the germline ends. CDR3 region: CASSVQGQNTEAFF. Written as DNA, the CDR3 is TGTGCCAGCTCCGTGCAGGGACAGAACACTGAAGCTTTCTTT.

The gene calls are TRBV2 and TRBJ1-6, with TRBD1 matching 7 bases. Germline V gene data show CDR1 as SNHLY and CDR2 as FYNNEI. The V segment lost 2 bases and the J segment 10 bases; nucleotides outside the gene matches: 17. The CDR3 spans 18 residues. CDR3 residues: CASSERGQGVGSGSPLHF. CDR3 DNA sequence: TGTGCCAGCAGTGAAAGAGGTCAGGGGGTAGGGTCAGGATCACCCCTCCACTTT.

CDR3 coding DNA: TGTGCCAGCAGCAGGCCGGCGGGGTTGATCACTGAAGCTTTCTTT. It encodes CASSRPAGLITEAFF. The rearrangement joins TRBV11-2 to TRBJ1-1; D is ambiguous. The V gene lost 5 bases and the J gene lost 4 bases, with 17 bases spanning the gap. The CDR3 is made up of 15 amino acids. CDR1 SGHAT and CDR2 FQNNGV come from the germline V gene.

This clone appeared a few times. This chain joins TRBV2 and TRBJ2-2, with 10 bases matching TRBD1. The length of the CDR3 is 15 residues. CDR1 and CDR2 from the germline V gene are SNHLY and FYNNEI. Germline trimming cut 4 bases from V and 2 bases from J; bases unmatched to any gene: 1. The CDR3 nucleotides are TGTGCCAGCAGTGGGGACAGGGGTAACACCGGGGAGCTGTTTTTT. This translates into CASSGDRGNTGELFF.

The rearrangement links TRBV6-6 to TRBJ2-3, with TRBD2 matching 10 bases. J lost 4 bases, V lost 2 bases, and 6 bases had no gene match. Germline loops: CDR1 MNHNY, CDR2 SVGAGI (reference sequence). CDR3 length equals 16 residues. The CDR3 loop is CASSYDSGGPSDTQYF. DNA for the CDR3: TGTGCCAGCAGTTACGATAGCGGGGGGCCCTCAGATACGCAGTATTTT.

The chain uses TRBV7-8 and TRBJ1-1; a weak D match, TRBD1 (5 bases). The CDR3 spans 15 residues. Trimming left V 2 bases short and J 1 base short, with 11 bases between. Germline CDR1 SGHVS, CDR2 FQNEAQ. CDR3 coding DNA: TGTGCCAGCAGCTTATTCGAGGGGTCGAACACTGAAGCTTTCTTT. Its translation is CASSLFEGSNTEAFF.

As DNA, the CDR3 is TGTGCCAGCAGACCGGGACAGGGCTTCGACGAGCAGTACTTC. It is translated as CASRPGQGFDEQYF. The chain uses TRBV7-2 and TRBJ2-7; 9 positions match TRBD1. Germline V gene lookup returns CDR1 SGHTA and CDR2 FQGNSA. The CDR3 consists of 14 residues. The V segment lost 6 bases and the J segment 5 bases; nucleotides outside the gene matches: 8.

This clone came up once. This chain connects TRBV7-2 to TRBJ1-2; D gene ambiguous. Germline V gives CDR1 SGHTA, CDR2 FQGNSA. The CDR3 extends over 13 amino acids. V lost 2 bases and J lost 8, with 12 bases in between. CDR3 in amino acids: CASSLNGLEGYTF. DNA for the CDR3: TGTGCCAGCAGCTTAAACGGGTTAGAAGGCTACACCTTC.

This chain connects TRBV2 to TRBJ2-6; D may be TRBD1 (6 bases). This CDR3 is built from 16 residues. Germline V gene data show CDR1 as SNHLY and CDR2 as FYNNEI. V dropped 5 bases and J dropped 0 bases, with 11 bases sitting between them. CDR3 nucleotides: TGTGCCAGCAGTACTACAGGGCGCTCTGGGGCCAACGTCCTGACTTTC. Protein product: CASSTTGRSGANVLTF. Complete variable domain (other parts from reference TRBV2 and TRBJ2-6): EPEVTQTPSHQVTQMGQEVILRCVPISNHLYFYWYRQILGQKVEFLVSFYNNEISEKSEIFDDQFSVERPDGSNFTLKIRSTKLEDSAMYFCASSTTGRSGANVLTFGAGSRLTVL.

The V call is TRBV7-9, the J call TRBJ2-1, with 9 bases matching TRBD1. V shed 5 bases, J shed 10 bases, and the junction held 9 bases outside the gene matches. Germline V lookup: CDR1 SEHNR, CDR2 FQNEAQ (reference sequence). This CDR3 is built from 14 residues. The CDR3 sequence is CASSQGQGYWEQFF. DNA of the CDR3: TGTGCCAGCAGCCAAGGACAGGGGTACTGGGAGCAGTTCTTC.